The sequence of this T cell receptor (beta chain) was determined in a study of blood T cells in healthy people across ages. This clonotype was seen more than once but under ten times. Its cognate antigen is unknown. Study-level findings and limits: CMV status of donors was unknown, possibly confounding expanded clonotype changes.

V was shortened by 0 bases and J by 6 bases, with 11 bases between the two germline ends. Germline V gene sequence: CDR1 ENHRY, CDR2 SYGVKD. The CDR3 extends over 15 amino acids. Primed by a sample-barcoded 5' primer and a J-beta primer mix, a second PCR proceeded for about 6 to 12 cycles. Via MiXCR, TCRdb re-called the 5' RACE reads, giving one row per CDR3 protein. The table records just under 750,000 distinct CDR3 sequences, over 20% of them present only once. The sequenced material came from blood. The chain has TRBV10-3 and TRBJ1-4, with D unclear. The receptor comes from a man between 65 and 80 years old in good health. CDR3 amino acids: CAISESGKRDEKLFF. The CDR3 DNA reads TGTGCCATCAGTGAGTCTGGGAAGCGGGATGAAAAACTGTTTTTT.